The sequence of this T cell receptor beta chain was determined in a study of T-cell memory formation after mild COVID-19. Germline assignment: CDR1 KGHSH and CDR2 LQKENI. The CDR3 length is 14 residues. V lost 8 bases to trimming and J lost 0 bases; unmatched junction nucleotides: 6. TCRdb re-derived calls from the 5' RACE reads in MiXCR, one entry per CDR3 protein. The repertoire has 350,000 to 450,000 distinct CDR3 sequences, over 13% of them found once; the top ten carry around a fifth. This TCR was recovered from a man aged 18 to 30 who had mild COVID-19 (a few samples of this study predate the infection). Cell type and time point are not known. The genes are TRBV18 and TRBJ2-7; TRBD2 matches 8 bases. Sample: PBMCs or a T cell subset sorted from them (not recorded which). CDR3: CASHPGLGSYEQYF. CDR3 nucleotides: TGTGCCAGCCACCCGGGACTAGGCTCCTACGAGCAGTACTTC.